The clone carrying this T cell receptor (beta chain) has a count of ten or more. The record originates from a study of blood T cells in healthy people across ages. The CDR3 runs to 16 residues. V shed 0 bases and J 3 bases; nucleotides not matched to a gene: 5. Germline-derived CDR1 and CDR2 are LGHNA and YNFKEQ. A second about 7 to 11 cycle PCR used barcoded and J-beta primers. TCRdb reprocessed the 5' RACE reads via MiXCR and lists one record per CDR3 protein. The data contain under 800,000 distinct CDR3 sequences, roughly 47% of them seen just once; the ten biggest clones take up 20% to 25%. Material: blood. This receptor was taken from a woman aged 60-75 years in good health. The rearrangement joins TRBV4-2 to TRBJ2-7; 10 bases are a match to TRBD2. CDR3 sequence: CASSQDLTSGVYEQYF. The CDR3 DNA sequence: TGTGCCAGCAGCCAAGATCTAACTAGCGGGGTCTACGAGCAGTACTTC.